The next 4 T cell receptor beta chains were all read from a single sample in a study of cytomegalovirus exposure and HLA in healthy donors. Researchers ran the PCR with 60 Vbeta and 13 Jbeta primers. Generated by immunoSEQ multiplex PCR, the TCRdb table keeps only in-frame clones and is missing some. This table holds roughly 130,000 clones, about two thirds found once. Sequenced input: PBMCs. These receptors came from a woman aged 55-69 years in good health and CMV-seropositive.

The chain joins TRBV5-8 to TRBJ2-2, with D perhaps matching TRBD2 (6 bases). The germline CDR1 and CDR2 sequences are SGHTS and YDEGEE. V gave up 7 bases and J gave up 4 bases, with 14 bases separating them. This CDR3 is 14 amino acids long. The DNA of the CDR3 is TGTGCCAGCGGCACCCGGGGAGGCACCGGGGAGCTGTTTTTT. Amino acid sequence: CASGTRGGTGELFF.

A few counts support this clone. This chain links TRBV4-2 with TRBJ2-2; perhaps TRBD2 as D (5 bases). Germline values: CDR1 LGHNA, CDR2 YNFKEQ. CDR3 size: 15 residues. V lost 1 base and J lost 1, with 7 bases in between. The CDR3 protein is CASSQGTWNTGELFF. The CDR3 DNA is TGTGCCAGCAGCCAAGGGACTTGGAACACCGGGGAGCTGTTTTTT.

The J gene is TRBJ1-1, the V gene TRBV7-3; the match to TRBD1 covers 9 bases. The length of the CDR3 is 17 residues. The ends lost 2 bases at V and 3 bases at J; junction bases unmatched: 10. Germline V gene sequence: CDR1 SGHTA, CDR2 FQGTGA. This CDR3 reads CASSLDPTGGSYTEAFF. The CDR3 region has the DNA TGTGCCAGCAGCTTAGACCCCACAGGGGGCTCTTACACTGAAGCTTTCTTT.

The V and J genes are TRBV2 and TRBJ1-1, with a weak D call TRBD1 (6 bases). Between the trimmed V and J ends, which lost 8 bases and 5 bases, there was a span of 18 bases. This CDR3 contains 14 residues. Germline-derived CDR1 and CDR2 are SNHLY and FYNNEI. CDR3 residues: CASAFTRGWTEAFF. CDR3 DNA sequence: TGTGCCAGCGCCTTTACCAGGGGATGGACTGAAGCTTTCTTT.